A selection of T cell receptor beta chains follows, all from one sample in a study of T cell repertoires in cytomegalovirus infection. In TCRdb, the reads were re-called with MiXCR into one record per CDR3 protein. The data show over 450,000 distinct CDR3 sequences, 11% seen once. Sequenced: PBMCs. Receptor source: a human donor in good health (CMV status not recorded). Some clones in this sample may be carry-over from other donors' samples. Both conserved end residues are part of each CDR3. A D gene is named only where the DNA matches it firmly. Only some rows state a clone size, as once, few, many or a class for expanded clones.

CDR3 protein | CDR3 DNA | J gene | clone size | V gene | D gene
CSASPGLAGGSRTQYF | TGCAGTGCTAGCCCCGGACTAGCGGGGGGAAGTAGGACCCAGTACTTC | TRBJ2-5 | few | TRBV20-1 | TRBD2
CASSPQGQNGYTF | TGTGCCAGCAGCCCCCAGGGGCAGAATGGCTACACCTTC | TRBJ1-2 | . | TRBV5-6 | .
CASSFQGNFWGYTF | TGTGCCAGCAGCTTCCAGGGTAATTTTTGGGGCTACACCTTC | TRBJ1-2 | . | TRBV5-6 | .
CASKGVRRDNEQFF | TGTGCCAGCAAAGGTGTACGCCGGGACAATGAGCAGTTCTTC | TRBJ2-1 | . | TRBV19 | .
CASRPEGGGRSGELFF | TGTGCCAGCAGGCCCGAGGGAGGGGGCCGCAGCGGGGAGCTGTTTTTT | TRBJ2-2 | many | TRBV6-2/TRBV6-3 | .
CASSLGAGTGLDEQFF | TGTGCCAGCAGCTTAGGGGCGGGAACTGGCCTGGATGAGCAGTTCTTC | TRBJ2-1 | many | TRBV7-8 | .
CASSFPPEGISTDTQYF | TGTGCCAGCAGTTTCCCCCCGGAGGGGATAAGCACAGATACGCAGTATTTT | TRBJ2-3 | many | TRBV28 | .
CASRRPGTGADNEQFF | TGTGCCAGCAGACGCCCCGGGACAGGGGCAGACAATGAGCAGTTCTTC | TRBJ2-1 | many | TRBV7-9 | TRBD1
CASSYTGPGGNTIYF | TGTGCCAGCAGTTACACAGGGCCGGGGGGAAACACCATATATTTT | TRBJ1-3 | many | TRBV6-5 | .
CSASGPSGNTIYF | TGCAGTGCTAGTGGCCCATCTGGAAACACCATATATTTT | TRBJ1-3 | . | TRBV20-1 | .
CSVATRDGNGYTF | TGCAGCGTTGCGACCCGGGACGGCAATGGCTACACCTTC | TRBJ1-2 | . | TRBV29-1 | .
CASSYQRESNSPLHF | TGTGCCAGCAGTTATCAGCGAGAATCCAATTCACCCCTCCACTTT | TRBJ1-6 | few | TRBV2 | .
CASSRRPGRQETQYF | TGTGCCAGCAGCCGCCGACCGGGACGCCAAGAGACCCAGTACTTC | TRBJ2-5 | many | TRBV14 | .
CSAIPGGTMNTEAFF | TGCAGTGCCATACCAGGTGGTACAATGAACACTGAAGCTTTCTTT | TRBJ1-1 | . | TRBV20-1 | .
CASRYLGNTEAFF | TGTGCCAGTAGGTATTTGGGGAACACTGAAGCTTTCTTT | TRBJ1-1 | few | TRBV19 | .
CASRPNNRDSGNQPQHF | TGTGCCAGCAGACCTAATAACAGGGATTCGGGCAATCAGCCCCAGCATTTT | TRBJ1-5 | few | TRBV3-1 | .
CASSPQLTAGNTIYF | TGTGCCAGCTCACCACAACTGACAGCCGGAAACACCATATATTTT | TRBJ1-3 | many | TRBV18 | .
CASSLVGGGPTDTQYF | TGTGCCAGCAGCTTAGTCGGGGGAGGCCCCACAGATACGCAGTATTTT | TRBJ2-3 | many | TRBV7-9 | .
CASSNGGSGSPLHF | TGTGCCAGCAGCAACGGGGGAAGCGGATCACCCCTCCACTTT | TRBJ1-6 | many | TRBV25-1 | .
CSARRGQGPQETQYF | TGCAGTGCTAGAAGGGGACAGGGGCCGCAAGAGACCCAGTACTTC | TRBJ2-5 | many | TRBV20-1 | TRBD1
CASSLAFQETQYF | TGTGCCAGCAGCTTAGCCTTCCAAGAGACCCAGTACTTC | TRBJ2-5 | many | TRBV7-2 | .
CASSGEIGGGYTF | TGTGCCAGCAGTGGGGAGATTGGGGGTGGCTACACCTTC | TRBJ1-2 | few | TRBV2 | .
CASSILSGRAYNEQFF | TGTGCCAGTAGTATCCTTAGCGGGAGGGCCTACAATGAGCAGTTCTTC | TRBJ2-1 | many | TRBV19 | TRBD2
CASSSGQGLFF | TGTGCCAGCAGCTCGGGACAGGGGCTGTTCTTC | TRBJ2-1 | many | TRBV7-9 | TRBD1